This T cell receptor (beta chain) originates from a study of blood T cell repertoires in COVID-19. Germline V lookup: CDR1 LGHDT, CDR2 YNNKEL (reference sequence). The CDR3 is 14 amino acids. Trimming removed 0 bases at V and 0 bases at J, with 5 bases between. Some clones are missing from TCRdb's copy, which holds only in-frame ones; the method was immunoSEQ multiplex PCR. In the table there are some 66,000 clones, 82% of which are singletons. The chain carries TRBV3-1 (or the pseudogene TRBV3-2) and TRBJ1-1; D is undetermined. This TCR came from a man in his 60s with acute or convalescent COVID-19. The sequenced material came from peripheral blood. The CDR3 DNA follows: TGTGCCAGCAGCCAAGACAACATGAACACTGAAGCTTTCTTT. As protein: CASSQDNMNTEAFF.